This is a list of T cell receptor beta chains from one sample in a study of cytomegalovirus exposure and HLA in healthy donors. Produced via immunoSEQ multiplex PCR; TCRdb's table is partial and in-frame only. The sample has fewer than 200,000 clones, about four fifths seen once. The specimen was PBMCs. The receptor source for this set is a woman aged 18 to 35 in good health and CMV-seronegative. Each CDR3 is given with its conserved first and last residue. A D gene is named only where the DNA matches it firmly. A row's size may be missing; if present it is once, few, many or a size class.

TRBV30	15	.	TRBJ2-5	.	TGTGCCTGGGTGAGGTGGGGGCTACTCCAAGAGACCCAGTACTTC	CAWVRWGLLQETQYF
TRBV30	14	once	TRBJ1-2	.	TGTGCCTGGAGTGTTTCGGGGTTTTTCTATGGCTACACCTTC	CAWSVSGFFYGYTF
TRBV6-6	15	.	TRBJ1-5	.	TGTGCCAGCAGTTACGGCAGAATTGGCAATCAGCCCCAGCATTTT	CASSYGRIGNQPQHF
TRBV7-6	15	.	TRBJ2-1	TRBD2	TGTGCCAGCAGCTCGGGACTAGCGGGAAGTGATGAGCAGTTCTTC	CASSSGLAGSDEQFF
TRBV19	15	.	TRBJ2-3	.	TGTGCCAGTAGTATCTTTCGGGAGAGGTCAGATACGCAGTATTTT	CASSIFRERSDTQYF
TRBV29-1	12	.	TRBJ1-1	.	TGCAGCGCCCTTGGACAGAGCCTTGAAGCTTTCTTT	CSALGQSLEAFF
TRBV4-3	19	few	TRBJ1-4	.	TGCGCCAGCAGCCAAGATTACCATAGGCAGGGTCTCGGTAATGAAAAACTGTTTTTT	CASSQDYHRQGLGNEKLFF
TRBV6-1	15	few	TRBJ1-1	TRBD1	TGTGCCAGCAGAGAGACAGGGGGCTGGGGCACTGAAGCTTTCTTT	CASRETGGWGTEAFF
TRBV5-4	13	.	TRBJ2-1	.	TGTGCCAGCAGCAAGAAGGGAGGCGATGAGCAGTTCTTC	CASSKKGGDEQFF
TRBV9	15	.	TRBJ2-1	TRBD2	TGTGCCAGCAGCGCCACTAGCGGACCCTTCGATGAGCAGTTCTTC	CASSATSGPFDEQFF
TRBV28	16	.	TRBJ1-2	.	TGTGCCAGCAGCCGGAGGGAAGGGAGAGCTAACTATGGCTACACCTTC	CASSRREGRANYGYTF
TRBV19	14	.	TRBJ1-5	.	TGTGCCAGTAGTATACAGGGGAGCAATCAGCCCCAGCATTTT	CASSIQGSNQPQHF
TRBV5-1	15	.	TRBJ2-3	TRBD1	TGCGCCAGCAGGTCCCCGGGACAGGGTGTAGATACGCAGTATTTT	CASRSPGQGVDTQYF
TRBV11-2	14	.	TRBJ2-5	TRBD1	TGTGCCAGCAGCTTAGCGGACAGGCTAAAGACCCAGTACTTC	CASSLADRLKTQYF
TRBV28	18	.	TRBJ2-3	TRBD2	TGTGCCAGCAGCCCCCTGGCCTACGGGAGGGCTGGTACAGATACGCAGTATTTT	CASSPLAYGRAGTDTQYF
TRBV7-9	19	once	TRBJ1-4	TRBD1	TGTGCCAGCAGCCCACGGCACCCGGGACAGGGTTTGGGGAAGGAAAAACTGTTTTTT	CASSPRHPGQGLGKEKLFF
TRBV6-6	16	.	TRBJ2-3	.	TGTGCCAGCAGTTACGCCGTGGGCTTCCAGACAGATACGCAGTATTTT	CASSYAVGFQTDTQYF
TRBV30	14	.	TRBJ1-2	.	TGTGCCTGGAGTATGGGGGGACGGAACTATGGCTACACCTTC	CAWSMGGRNYGYTF
TRBV5-1	15	few	TRBJ2-7	.	TGCGCCAGCAGCTTGCCTCCGAGCGGAACTTACGAGCAGTACTTC	CASSLPPSGTYEQYF
TRBV7-2	15	.	TRBJ1-3	.	TGTGCCAGCAGCCTACAGGGAATTCCTGGAAACACCATATATTTT	CASSLQGIPGNTIYF
TRBV7-9	15	.	TRBJ2-2	.	TGTGCCAGCCAGGGTGCCCTAGACAGTGCCGGGGAGCTGTTTTTT	CASQGALDSAGELFF
TRBV4-3	16	.	TRBJ2-1	TRBD2	TGCGCCAGCAGCCAAGTAGTAGCGGGAGTAAGAAATGAGCAGTTCTTC	CASSQVVAGVRNEQFF
TRBV28	15	.	TRBJ1-1	.	TGTGCCAGCAGCACCCCGAAAGAGCGGGACACTGAAGCTTTCTTT	CASSTPKERDTEAFF
TRBV4-3	20	.	TRBJ2-3	TRBD2	TGCGCCAGCAGCCCTAGAGGACTAGAGGGGATTCTCCCTAGCACAGATACGCAGTATTTT	CASSPRGLEGILPSTDTQYF